These 2 T cell receptor beta chains were all obtained from the same sample, sequenced in a study of blood T cells in healthy people across ages. Then a second PCR, running roughly 7 to 11 cycles, was carried out with a sample-barcoded 5' primer and a J-beta primer mix. TCRdb independently ran MiXCR on the 5' RACE reads; one entry per CDR3 protein. This sample has about 760,000 distinct CDR3 sequences, with roughly 50% found just once. Specimen: blood. Receptor source: a man between 40 and 49 years old in good health.

The V and J genes are TRBV13 and TRBJ2-7, with D unresolved. V was clipped by 4 bases and J by 5 bases, with 9 bases between them. In germline, CDR1 is PRHDT, CDR2 FYEKMQ (reference sequence). The CDR3 is made up of 12 amino acids. This chain's CDR3 is CASSSQAHEQYF. DNA for the CDR3: TGTGCCAGCAGCTCCCAGGCCCACGAGCAGTACTTC.

The V gene is TRBV10-3, the J gene TRBJ2-1, with 7 bases lining up with TRBD2. Germline lookup yields CDR1 ENHRY and CDR2 SYGVKD. The CDR3 has 14 amino acids. Germline trimming cut 7 bases from V and 0 bases from J; bases unmatched to any gene: 3. This chain's CDR3 is CAIKAGDSYNEQFF. CDR3 nucleotide sequence: TGTGCCATCAAGGCGGGGGACTCCTACAATGAGCAGTTCTTC.